A single sample gave rise to the 23 T cell receptor beta chains below, sequenced in a study of blood T cell repertoires in COVID-19. Produced via immunoSEQ multiplex PCR; TCRdb's table is partial and in-frame only. The sample lists more than 60,000 clones; around 91% were seen once. Sequencing was done on a sample of peripheral blood. The source of these receptors is a human donor in a cohort sampled during active COVID-19.

The chain links TRBV6-1 to TRBJ2-5, with 9 bases that match TRBD2. The CDR3 length is 12 residues. The germline CDR1 and CDR2 sequences are MNHNS and SASEGT. Germline trimming cut 8 bases from V and 14 bases from J; bases unmatched to any gene: 12. CDR3 in amino acids: CASGLRAGGRYF. The CDR3 DNA is TGTGCCAGCGGACTCCGGGCGGGGGGGCGATACTTC.

The gene calls are TRBV6-2 or TRBV6-3 and TRBJ1-5; 8 bases align to TRBD1. The ends lost 5 bases at V and 7 bases at J; junction bases unmatched: 7. CDR3 length: 14 amino acids. The V gene's germline CDR1 is MNHEY and CDR2 SVGEGT. The DNA of the CDR3 is TGTGCCAGCAGTGTTCAGGGGGCTAGGCAGCCCCAGCATTTT. It yields the protein CASSVQGARQPQHF.

The CDR3 sequence: CASSYTRVETQYF. DNA for the CDR3: TGTGCCAGCAGTTATACCCGAGTGGAGACCCAGTACTTC. The gene calls are TRBV6-6 and TRBJ2-5, with D hard to call. Germline-derived CDR1 and CDR2 are MNHNY and SVGAGI (reference sequence). CDR3 length equals 13 residues. Deletions cut 3 bases from V and 5 bases from J, with 10 bases between.

The rearrangement joins TRBV7-2 to TRBJ1-6; 8 bases fit TRBD1. The V segment lost 4 bases and the J segment 9 bases; nucleotides outside the gene matches: 8. Per the germline V gene, CDR1 is SGHTA and CDR2 is FQGNSA. The CDR3 runs to 15 residues. The CDR3 DNA sequence: TGTGCCAGCAGCTCCGACAGGGGCCATAGTTCACCCCTCCACTTT. The encoded protein is CASSSDRGHSSPLHF.

This clone showed up just once. J is TRBJ1-2 and V is TRBV4-3; D is uncertain. Germline CDR1 LGHNA, CDR2 YSLEER. The V end was cut by 0 bases, the J end by 3 bases, with 8 bases between. This CDR3 spans 14 amino acids. CDR3 sequence reads: CASSQDRGDYGYTF. The CDR3 bases are TGCGCCAGCAGCCAAGATCGAGGTGACTATGGCTACACCTTC.

This rearrangement joins TRBV4-1 to TRBJ1-2, with unresolved D. Germline CDR1 MGHRA, CDR2 YSYEKL. There are 17 residues in the CDR3. Trimming cost V 1 base and J 3 bases, with 18 bases left between them. The CDR3 sequence: CASSQAGVRIQYYGYTF. The CDR3 DNA reads TGCGCCAGCAGCCAAGCCGGGGTTAGAATCCAATACTATGGCTACACCTTC.

The J gene is TRBJ2-4, the V gene TRBV19; weak D call: TRBD2 (6 bases). Trimming shortened V by 10 bases and J by 0 bases, and 13 bases separated the two germline ends. The CDR3 totals 14 residues. Germline V gene sequence: CDR1 LNHDA, CDR2 SQIVND (reference sequence). The CDR3 protein is CATRDSLAKNIQYF. DNA for the CDR3: TGTGCCACGCGGGACTCCTTAGCCAAAAACATTCAGTACTTC.

The chain couples TRBV5-1 to TRBJ2-1, with TRBD1 identical over 11 bases. J was trimmed by 7 bases and V by 4 bases; bases with no gene match: 7. Germline V lookup: CDR1 SGHRS, CDR2 YFSETQ. This CDR3 region has 15 residues. Here the CDR3 reads CASSRQGQGENEQFF. The CDR3 DNA sequence: TGCGCCAGCAGCCGGCAGGGACAGGGGGAGAATGAGCAGTTCTTC.

The chain joins TRBV7-2 to TRBJ1-5; D remains ambiguous. V was cut by 2 bases and J by 6 bases, with 17 bases left in between. Germline V lookup: CDR1 SGHTA, CDR2 FQGNSA. This CDR3 has 16 residues. CDR3 sequence: CASSLKFGAFGQPQHF. The CDR3 DNA sequence: TGTGCCAGCAGCTTAAAGTTTGGAGCGTTCGGTCAGCCCCAGCATTTT.

The chain recombines TRBV7-9 with TRBJ1-2; 9 nucleotides align to TRBD1. Germline V gene sequence: CDR1 SEHNR, CDR2 FQNEAQ (reference sequence). The V segment lost 7 bases and the J segment 4 bases; nucleotides outside the gene matches: 10. This CDR3 has 15 amino acids. The CDR3 DNA reads as TGTGCCAGCACCCCACAGGGGGCGATTAGCTATGGCTACACCTTC. Amino acids: CASTPQGAISYGYTF.

The chain carries TRBV5-1 and TRBJ2-1; D is unclear. Between the trimmed V and J ends, which lost 0 bases and 5 bases, there was a span of 9 bases. In germline, CDR1 is SGHRS, CDR2 YFSETQ. The CDR3 is made up of 14 amino acids. The CDR3 loop is CASSLGRGNNEQFF. CDR3 DNA sequence: TGCGCCAGCAGCTTGGGGAGAGGCAACAATGAGCAGTTCTTC.

The chain couples TRBV4-3 to TRBJ2-2, with D possibly TRBD2 on 7 matching bases. The CDR3 length is 18 residues. The germline V and J ends were trimmed by 1 base and 0 bases, with 15 bases remaining between them. Germline CDR1 LGHNA, CDR2 YSLEER. The CDR3 loop reads CASSQVRSGGSNTGELFF. The CDR3 region has the DNA TGCGCCAGCAGCCAAGTGCGGTCGGGGGGCTCGAACACCGGGGAGCTGTTTTTT.

The CDR3 region is CASTPDLAGDNEQFF. Written as DNA, the CDR3 is TGCGCCAGTACTCCCGACCTAGCGGGGGATAATGAGCAGTTCTTC. The chain is built from TRBV5-1 and TRBJ2-1; the match to TRBD2 covers 10 bases. The trim removed 8 bases at V and 7 bases at J, leaving 12 bases unmatched. This CDR3 region has 15 residues. The germline gives CDR1 SGHRS, CDR2 YFSETQ.

The chain uses TRBV11-3 and TRBJ2-7; 8 nucleotides agree with TRBD1. This CDR3 contains 14 residues. Looked up from germline, CDR1 is SGHNT and CDR2 is YENEEA. With V trimmed by 2 bases and J by 3 bases, 3 bases remained unmatched. CDR3 nucleotides: TGTGCCAGCAGCTTAACAGGACAGGGCTACGAGCAGTACTTC. Its protein product is CASSLTGQGYEQYF.

The chain combines TRBV3-1 (or the pseudogene TRBV3-2) with TRBJ1-6; TRBD1 aligns across 7 bases. The V gene's germline CDR1 is LGHDT and CDR2 YNNKEL (reference sequence). V trimming: 0 bases; J trimming: 10 bases; junction bases outside the gene matches: 0. This CDR3 has 13 residues. The CDR3 DNA reads TGTGCCAGCAGCCAAGACAGGGGGTCACCCCTCCACTTT. Translation gives CASSQDRGSPLHF.

This clone has just one count. The chain has TRBV5-1 and TRBJ2-7, with 7 bases matching TRBD1. Germline V gene data show CDR1 as SGHRS and CDR2 as YFSETQ. V lost 5 bases and J lost 12; bases outside the gene matches: 14. This CDR3 region has 13 residues. The CDR3 nucleotides read TGCGCCAGCAGAGATGACAGGGTTGAGATTTGGTACTTC. Translation: CASRDDRVEIWYF. The complete variable domain, with remaining parts taken from reference TRBV5-1 and TRBJ2-7, reads KAGVTQTPRYLIKTRGQQVTLSCSPISGHRSVSWYQQTPGQGLQFLFEYFSETQRNKGNFPGRFSGRQFSNSRSEMNVSTLELGDSALYLCASRDDRVEIWYFGPGTRLTVT.

This clone was detected once. V and J are TRBV6-5 and TRBJ2-7, with TRBD1 identical over 8 bases. Germline V gene sequence: CDR1 MNHEY, CDR2 SVGAGI. V lost 0 bases to trimming and J lost 2 bases; unmatched junction nucleotides: 3. The length of the CDR3 is 15 residues. CDR3 nucleotide sequence: TGTGCCAGCAGTTACTCGCGGACAGGGACCTACGAGCAGTACTTC. It is translated as CASSYSRTGTYEQYF.

The chain couples TRBV4-3 to TRBJ2-3; 8 nucleotides line up with TRBD1. Trimming cost V 4 bases and J 14 bases; bases outside gene matches: 23. CDR1 LGHNA and CDR2 YSLEER come from the germline V gene. The CDR3 covers 17 residues. The CDR3 coding sequence is TGCGCCAGCAGCCCACAAGATCGGAGGGCAGGGGGCGCCAATAGGTATTTT. Amino acid sequence: CASSPQDRRAGGANRYF.

This chain uses TRBV4-1 with TRBJ1-3; TRBD1 might be the D (5 bases). CDR3 length: 15 residues. Germline assignment: CDR1 MGHRA and CDR2 YSYEKL. V shed 4 bases and J shed 0 bases, with 10 bases lying between them. CDR3 nucleotides: TGCGCCAGCAGCCGAGACAGATTCTCTGGAAACACCATATATTTT. Translation: CASSRDRFSGNTIYF.

This clone has just one count. The chain links TRBV19 to TRBJ2-7; weak D call: TRBD1 (7 bases). Looked up from germline, CDR1 is LNHDA and CDR2 is SQIVND (reference sequence). The CDR3 extends over 16 amino acids. Trimming removed 4 bases from V and 5 bases from J, with 21 bases in between. CDR3 DNA: TGTGCCAGTAGTAGGCGCGGGGAAGGGGGCCTCGACGAGCAGTACTTC. Its protein is CASSRRGEGGLDEQYF.

This CDR3 reads CASSQDQGASPLHF. The CDR3 DNA reads as TGTGCCAGCAGCCAAGATCAAGGGGCTTCACCCCTCCACTTT. The chain links TRBV4-2 to TRBJ1-6, with D perhaps matching TRBD1 (5 bases). The CDR3 sequence is 14 residues long. Looked up from germline, CDR1 is LGHNA and CDR2 is YNFKEQ. V gave up 0 bases and J gave up 9 bases, with 9 bases separating them.

The chain recombines TRBV5-6 with TRBJ1-2; TRBD1 is a possible D gene (6 bases). The germline V and J ends were trimmed by 3 bases and 4 bases, with 13 bases remaining between them. Germline V gene data show CDR1 as SGHDT and CDR2 as YYEEEE. The CDR3 sequence is 14 residues long. This chain's CDR3 is CASSSSGALYGYTF. The CDR3 nucleotides read TGTGCCAGCAGCTCATCAGGGGCGCTCTATGGCTACACCTTC. Combining the CDR3 with reference TRBV5-6 and TRBJ1-2 gives the whole variable domain DAGVTQSPTHLIKTRGQQVTLRCSPKSGHDTVSWYQQALGQGPQFIFQYYEEEERQRGNFPDRFSGHQFPNYSSELNVNALLLGDSALYLCASSSSGALYGYTFGSGTRLTVV.

The J gene is TRBJ1-4, the V gene TRBV7-2, with 9 bases lining up with TRBD1. This CDR3 contains 16 residues. Unmatched junction bases numbered 11, after V lost 4 bases and J lost 8 bases. Germline V lookup: CDR1 SGHTA, CDR2 FQGNSA. CDR3 loop: CASSYPTGGTWEKLFF. As DNA, the CDR3 is TGTGCCAGCAGCTACCCGACAGGGGGGACGTGGGAAAAACTGTTTTTT. The complete variable domain, with remaining parts taken from reference TRBV7-2 and TRBJ1-4, reads GAGVSQSPSNKVTEKGKDVELRCDPISGHTALYWYRQSLGQGLEFLIYFQGNSAPDKSGLPSDRFSAERTGGSVSTLTIQRTQQEDSAVYLCASSYPTGGTWEKLFFGSGTQLSVL.